This T cell receptor beta chain came from a study of cytotoxic CD8 clonotypes in ibrutinib-treated CLL. Study overall: Among the patients, around ten presented as relapsed/refractory and about 15 as treatment-naive; roughly 17 showed unmutated IGHV.

Study findings and constraints: Clonality rose at ibrutinib response, held steady in sustained remission, and fell toward baseline at progression.

CDR3 size: 15 residues. Per the germline V gene, CDR1 is ENHRY and CDR2 is SYGVKD. Trimming removed 4 bases at V and 1 base at J, with 11 bases between. TCRdb's copy holds only in-frame clones and misses some; the assay was immunoSEQ multiplex PCR. The table includes around 60,000 clones, approximately 71% detected once. In the case of this clone: The antigen is not known.

This clonotype was sampled from a human donor with chronic lymphocytic leukemia. The specimen comprised PBMCs, sampled after 12 months of ibrutinib treatment. The V call is TRBV10-3, the J call TRBJ1-3; possible D gene TRBD1, 5 bases. CDR3 DNA: TGTGCCATCAGTGGAGGAACAGGTTCTGGAAACACCATATATTTT. Encoded protein: CAISGGTGSGNTIYF.